This T cell receptor (beta chain) was identified in a study of blood T cells in healthy people across ages (dated by TCRdb to between 2015 and 2016). Concerning the study at large: Template switching captured roughly one uniquely barcoded TCR beta cDNA molecule per two T cells in model experiments. To avoid experimental bias, donors of different ages were distributed randomly across sequencing lanes. For two donors (one aged 18 to 30 and one aged 80 or older), the study analyzed two additional independent replicas of 1 million unique cDNA reads from the same blood draw. Donors were grouped into four age groups: young (average roughly 17 years), middle-aged (39), aged (approximately 67) and long-lived (roughly 80). The study measured age-related changes in TCR beta repertoire diversity using deep sequencing normalized with unique cDNA molecular identifiers.

General findings and caveats noted by the study authors: Observed TCR beta diversity correlated strongly with the percentage of naive T cells measured by flow cytometry. Total diversity estimates from one million sequenced T cells were considered lower bounds and underestimates. Since profiling was done on bulk unsorted PBMCs, naive and antigen-experienced compartments could not be conclusively compared. Because donor CMV infection status was unknown, age-related changes in expanded clonotypes were potentially confounded. Observed TCR beta diversity per million T cells fell roughly linearly with age, and a significant reduction was already apparent by age around 36. The long-lived group showed more naive CD4+ T cells, fewer expanded clones and increased TCR diversity than the aged group, suggesting age selection.

The approximately 39 donors, aged about 6 to 90 years, were systemically healthy Caucasian individuals from Russia. Each donor gave 9.5 to 10 milliliters of peripheral blood, drawn into EDTA-treated Vacutainer tubes. Ficoll-Paque density-gradient centrifugation was used to isolate PBMCs, with at least 7 million obtained per sample. Total RNA, at least 5.5 micrograms per sample, was extracted from PBMCs with Trizol reagent. For every donor, an aliquot of PBMCs went through flow cytometry to measure the percentages of naive CD45RAhigh/CD27high T cells. The sample holds many counts of this clonotype. The clone's antigen remains unknown. There are no base qualities to consult, and no much larger clone falls within one base. Library preparation was by 5' RACE. Sequencer: Illumina HiSeq 2500. The second PCR ran for roughly 7 to 11 cycles and used a J-beta primer mix along with a sample-barcoded 5' primer. Each TCR beta cDNA molecule received a unique molecular identifier from a template-switch 5' adaptor carrying 12 random nucleotides. Each sample yielded at least 3 million CDR3-containing paired-end reads. The Mint cDNA synthesis kit, primed by a TRBC-specific oligonucleotide, was used to synthesize first-strand cDNA from all RNA. After uracil-DNA glycosylase treatment, a first 18-cycle PCR used universal primers M1SS and BC2_uni_R on all cDNA. The paper's data handling went like this. For normalization, 1 million high-quality reads were randomly selected from each sample, with every read carrying a distinct molecular identifier. Reads with shared molecular identifiers were discarded instead of being binned into consensus sequences. CDR3 identification, clonotype clustering and error correction used MiTCR with a Q25 quality threshold and the strictest error-elimination algorithm. A nonparametric unseen species model with Euler transformation was used to estimate lower-bound total TCR beta diversity. TCRdb redid the processing of the public reads, applying fastp at Q25 and MiXCR, and retained in-frame beta chains. For every CDR3 protein sequence, its rows merge into one entry that carries the most common genes and DNA. None of the V and J calls come from the authors' own analysis; TCRdb made them. For this sample the table gives 630,000 or so distinct CDR3 sequences, of which 32% were detected only once. Of the sample, 15% to 19% falls within the top ten clones.

The TCR comes from a woman of 80 years or more in good health. Donor details come from another sample of the same person, matched by shared clones. Sequenced sample: blood.

The sequenced DNA is TGTGCCAGCAGAGACAGGGGCGGGTCAGATACGCAGTATTTT. The resulting protein is CASRDRGGSDTQYF. This sequence uses TRBV28 and TRBJ2-3; the junction holds 8 bases that match TRBD1. Relative to germline, V is missing 6 bases and J is missing 4 bases, with 6 bases of the junction outside any gene match. The CDR3 covers 14 residues, taking in both the cysteine and the phenylalanine. Only CDR3 DNA is held: 42 bases, read in frame from base 1. The germline V gene specifies MDHEN as CDR1 and SYDVKM as CDR2.